Listed below are T cell receptor beta chains from one sample, sequenced in a study of control samples from healthy donors and cancer patients. Assay: immunoSEQ multiplex PCR; the TCRdb copy retains only in-frame clones and omits some. The sample has about 100,000 clones, roughly 90% seen once. Material: blood. The receptors shown here come from a woman in her fifties or sixties in good health. Both conserved end residues are part of each CDR3. Each record gives: V gene, J gene, D gene, clone size, CDR3 protein, CDR3 DNA. A D gene is named only where the DNA matches it firmly. A row's size may be missing; if present it is once, few, many or a size class.

TRBV4-1	TRBJ1-4	-	once	CASSQALENRLFF	TGCGCCAGCAGCCAAGCCCTCGAGAATCGACTCTTTTTT
TRBV24-1	TRBJ2-3	-	once	CATSDWDGGTDTQYF	TGTGCCACCAGTGACTGGGACGGTGGCACAGATACGCAGTATTTT
TRBV9	TRBJ2-5	-	-	CASSQSLGYQETQYF	TGTGCCAGCAGCCAGAGTTTGGGGTACCAAGAGACCCAGTACTTC
TRBV6-6	TRBJ2-5	-	-	CASSTAGRQETQYF	TGTGCCAGCAGTACCGCAGGGCGCCAAGAGACCCAGTACTTC
TRBV5-1	TRBJ1-1	-	-	CASAGSTGGTEAFF	TGCGCCAGCGCTGGGTCGACAGGAGGCACTGAAGCTTTCTTT
TRBV7-2	TRBJ2-1	-	-	CASSLVVGSYNEQFF	TGTGCCAGCAGCTTAGTTGTGGGTTCCTACAATGAGCAGTTCTTC
TRBV7-2	TRBJ1-1	-	-	CASSLFMNTEAFF	TGTGCCAGCAGTCTATTCATGAACACTGAAGCTTTCTTT
TRBV10-3	TRBJ2-2	-	-	CAIHDRPNTGELFF	TGTGCCATCCACGACAGACCCAACACCGGGGAGCTGTTTTTT
TRBV18	TRBJ2-7	-	-	CASSPGLTYEQYF	TGTGCCAGCTCACCTGGATTAACCTACGAGCAGTACTTC
TRBV4-2	TRBJ2-1	TRBD2	-	CASSLSSGGATYNEQFF	TGTGCCAGCAGCCTATCTAGCGGGGGGGCCACCTACAATGAGCAGTTCTTC
TRBV11-2	TRBJ2-5	TRBD1	-	CASSLAAGGRVVQETQYF	TGTGCCAGCAGCTTAGCCGCAGGGGGAAGAGTCGTACAAGAGACCCAGTACTTC
TRBV12-3/TRBV12-4	TRBJ1-1	-	-	CASRGVMNTEAFF	TGTGCCAGCAGAGGGGTCATGAACACTGAAGCTTTCTTT
TRBV11-1	TRBJ2-3	TRBD2	-	CASSFSAGGFNTQYF	TGTGCCAGCAGCTTTTCAGCGGGAGGTTTTAATACGCAGTATTTT
TRBV18	TRBJ1-1	-	-	CASSPPKTMNTEAFF	TGTGCCAGCTCACCACCGAAGACTATGAACACTGAAGCTTTCTTT
TRBV29-1	TRBJ1-2	TRBD1	few	CSDQGALYGYTF	TGCAGCGACCAGGGGGCGTTGTATGGCTACACCTTC
TRBV19	TRBJ2-1	-	once	CASSISEINEQFF	TGTGCCAGTAGTATCAGCGAAATCAATGAGCAGTTCTTC
TRBV5-8	TRBJ1-5	-	-	CASSLGGAGDQPQHF	TGTGCCAGCAGCTTGGGAGGGGCAGGTGATCAGCCCCAGCATTTT
TRBV13	TRBJ1-3	-	once	CASSLGGSSGNTIYF	TGTGCCAGCAGCTTAGGCGGCTCCTCTGGAAACACCATATATTTT
TRBV27	TRBJ1-2	-	-	CASALWWGTYGYTF	TGTGCCAGCGCTCTCTGGTGGGGGACCTATGGCTACACCTTC
TRBV19	TRBJ1-2	-	-	CASSIAPGVRGGNYGYTF	TGTGCCAGTAGTATTGCCCCGGGAGTAAGGGGCGGGAACTATGGCTACACCTTC
TRBV2	TRBJ1-1	-	medium-sized	CASSGMEAFF	TGTGCCAGCAGCGGTATGGAAGCTTTCTTT
TRBV19	TRBJ2-2	TRBD2	-	CASSIVSEEREGATTGELFF	TGTGCCAGTAGTATAGTTTCTGAGGAGCGGGAGGGGGCTACAACCGGGGAGCTGTTTTTT
TRBV11-2	TRBJ2-1	TRBD1	-	CASSDSNKDRFDNEQFF	TGTGCCAGCAGCGATTCGAATAAGGACAGGTTTGACAATGAGCAGTTCTTC
TRBV18	TRBJ1-4	-	-	CASSPGVKEKLFF	TGTGCCAGCTCACCAGGCGTTAAGGAAAAACTGTTTTTT
TRBV19	TRBJ1-3	-	-	CATSMPFAIYF	TGTGCCACCAGTATGCCTTTCGCCATATATTTT
TRBV18	TRBJ1-1	-	once	CASSPTKGEAFF	TGTGCCAGCTCACCCACTAAGGGAGAAGCTTTCTTT
TRBV24-1	TRBJ1-2	-	once	CATSDTGYSNYGYTF	TGTGCCACCAGTGACACCGGATACTCTAACTATGGCTACACCTTC
TRBV27	TRBJ2-7	-	-	CASSLLDGPYEQYF	TGTGCCAGCAGTTTATTAGACGGGCCCTACGAGCAGTACTTC
TRBV5-4	TRBJ1-2	-	-	CASSGDSARYGYTF	TGTGCCAGCAGCGGGGACTCAGCGAGATATGGCTACACCTTC
TRBV18	TRBJ2-6	-	-	CASSPRGSGANVLTF	TGTGCCAGCTCACCACGGGGATCTGGGGCCAACGTCCTGACTTTC
TRBV11-3	TRBJ2-2	-	-	CASREGTGELFF	TGTGCCAGCAGGGAAGGCACCGGGGAGCTGTTTTTT
TRBV10-3	TRBJ2-5	TRBD2	-	CAISESAGTSGGYQETQYF	TGTGCCATCAGTGAGTCCGCTGGGACTAGCGGAGGATACCAAGAGACCCAGTACTTC
TRBV11-2	TRBJ1-1	-	-	CASSPRANTGTEAFF	TGTGCCAGCAGCCCTAGAGCTAACACGGGCACTGAAGCTTTCTTT
TRBV19	TRBJ1-1	TRBD1	once	CASSMTGGHTEAFF	TGTGCCAGTAGTATGACAGGGGGACACACTGAAGCTTTCTTT
TRBV7-3	TRBJ1-2	-	-	CASSPETGLLYGYTF	TGTGCCAGCAGCCCGGAAACAGGGTTATTGTATGGCTACACCTTC
TRBV19	TRBJ1-6	-	-	CASSIGAQIHYNSPLHF	TGTGCCAGTAGTATCGGAGCCCAAATCCATTATAATTCACCCCTCCACTTT
TRBV7-6	TRBJ2-1	-	few	CASSLGPGAYNEQFF	TGTGCCAGCAGCTTAGGGCCGGGCGCCTACAATGAGCAGTTCTTC
TRBV24-1	TRBJ2-3	TRBD2	-	CATSDLRGVAGGTDTQYF	TGTGCCACCAGTGATTTGCGGGGCGTAGCGGGAGGGACAGATACGCAGTATTTT
TRBV25-1	TRBJ1-1	-	-	CASTTSVGAFF	TGTGCCAGCACTACAAGTGTGGGAGCTTTCTTT
TRBV3-1/TRBV3-2	TRBJ2-1	TRBD1	once	CASSHGQGEIDNEQFF	TGTGCCAGCAGCCACGGACAGGGGGAAATCGACAATGAGCAGTTCTTC
TRBV5-1	TRBJ2-6	-	-	CASSLVGRVPSGANVLTF	TGCGCCAGCAGCTTGGTCGGCAGGGTTCCCTCTGGGGCCAACGTCCTGACTTTC
TRBV5-1	TRBJ1-3	-	few	CASSSGHTDTIYF	TGCGCCAGCAGCTCGGGACATACGGACACCATATATTTT
TRBV11-3	TRBJ2-5	TRBD1	-	CASSPGGTGDRTQYF	TGTGCCAGCAGCCCAGGGGGGACAGGGGATAGGACCCAGTACTTC
TRBV7-3	TRBJ1-1	-	-	CASSLTSMNTEAFF	TGTGCCAGCAGCTTGACGTCCATGAACACTGAAGCTTTCTTT
TRBV19	TRBJ1-5	-	-	CASSPRGASNQPQHF	TGTGCCAGTAGTCCACGGGGGGCGAGCAATCAGCCCCAGCATTTT
TRBV9	TRBJ2-5	TRBD2	-	CASSRTSGSYGETQYF	TGTGCCAGCAGCCGAACTAGCGGGAGTTACGGGGAGACCCAGTACTTC
TRBV30	TRBJ1-2	-	-	CAWGTHGYTF	TGTGCCTGGGGGACTCATGGCTACACCTTC
TRBV9	TRBJ2-2	-	once	CASREAGAPPGELFF	TGTGCCAGCAGGGAGGCGGGGGCCCCGCCCGGGGAGCTGTTTTTT
TRBV5-1	TRBJ2-1	TRBD2	-	CASSWTSGAVPYNEQFF	TGCGCCAGCAGCTGGACTAGCGGGGCGGTTCCTTACAATGAGCAGTTCTTC
TRBV20-1	TRBJ2-5	-	medium-sized	CSASGGRETQYF	TGCAGTGCTAGTGGGGGTAGGGAGACCCAGTACTTC
TRBV2	TRBJ2-1	-	-	CASRSGQYNEQFF	TGTGCCAGCAGGTCCGGACAGTACAATGAGCAGTTCTTC
TRBV19	TRBJ1-1	TRBD1	-	CASSIDRRGREAFF	TGTGCCAGTAGTATAGATCGCAGGGGGCGAGAAGCTTTCTTT
TRBV5-6	TRBJ2-5	-	-	CASSLGAVGAMRQETQYF	TGTGCCAGCAGCTTGGGCGCGGTTGGGGCGATGCGTCAAGAGACCCAGTACTTC
TRBV27	TRBJ1-6	-	-	CASTQKGRYNSPLHF	TGTGCCAGCACCCAAAAGGGGAGATATAATTCACCCCTCCACTTT
TRBV19	TRBJ1-2	TRBD1	-	CASSISGTGGDGYTF	TGTGCCAGTAGTATCTCCGGGACAGGGGGCGATGGCTACACCTTC
TRBV19	TRBJ2-2	TRBD1	-	CASRSDRFGELFF	TGTGCCAGTAGGTCGGACAGGTTCGGGGAGCTGTTTTTT
TRBV10-3	TRBJ2-3	TRBD2	-	CAISLTSGRDTQYF	TGTGCCATCAGCCTGACTAGCGGGAGAGATACGCAGTATTTT